Shown below are 5 T cell receptor beta chains from a single sample sequenced in a study of OX40 agonist ivuxolimab in advanced cancers. This table comes from immunoSEQ multiplex PCR, and its TCRdb copy is limited to in-frame clones, with some not included. The sample shows about 150,000 clones, around 94% of them seen only once. The specimen comprised CD4+ or CD8+ T cells sorted from blood, sampled in a trial of the OX40 agonist ivuxolimab. These receptors were taken from an adult with an advanced solid tumor such as melanoma, head and neck, liver or kidney cancer.

The chain couples TRBV29-1 to TRBJ2-7, with TRBD1 identical over 7 bases. V was clipped by 6 bases and J by 2 bases; unmatched bases: 4. From germline, CDR1 is SQVTM and CDR2 ANQGSEA. The CDR3 has 12 residues. The CDR3 DNA is TGCAGCGTAAGGACAGGCCCCTACGAGCAGTACTTC. Protein sequence: CSVRTGPYEQYF.

The V and J genes are TRBV5-6 and TRBJ2-3, with TRBD2 identical over 8 bases. Germline V gene data show CDR1 as SGHDT and CDR2 as YYEEEE. V was clipped by 0 bases and J by 8 bases; unmatched bases: 11. The CDR3 is made up of 16 amino acids. CDR3 sequence (DNA): TGTGCCAGCAGCTTGGTAGTAGCGGGGACATTTCGTACGCAGTATTTT. Translation gives CASSLVVAGTFRTQYF.

Here the CDR3 DNA reads TGTGCCAGCAGTACCGTGGACAGAAGGAACACTGAAGCTTTCTTT. It specifies CASSTVDRRNTEAFF. This chain uses TRBV6-5 with TRBJ1-1; weak D call: TRBD1 (6 bases). CDR3 length: 15 residues. With 5 bases removed from V and 1 base from J, the gap between germline ends came to 14 bases. CDR1 and CDR2 (germline): MNHEY, SVGAGI.

The V call is TRBV19, the J call TRBJ2-4; 7 positions match TRBD1. This CDR3 region has 14 residues. Germline values: CDR1 LNHDA, CDR2 SQIVND (reference sequence). V lost 4 bases to trimming and J lost 8 bases; unmatched junction nucleotides: 8. CDR3 in amino acids: CASSTSFTGDIQYF. In nucleotides, the CDR3 is TGTGCCAGTAGTACCTCTTTCACAGGGGACATTCAGTACTTC.

V is TRBV5-4 and J is TRBJ2-3; D gene ambiguous. There are 14 residues in the CDR3. V gave up 4 bases and J gave up 2 bases, with 11 bases separating them. Per the germline V gene, CDR1 is SGHNT and CDR2 is YYREEE (reference sequence). The CDR3 loop reads CASSGPVNTDTQYF. The DNA for the CDR3 is TGTGCCAGCAGCGGACCCGTTAACACAGATACGCAGTATTTT. The variable domain in full, with the rest retrieved from reference TRBV5-4 and TRBJ2-3, is ETGVTQSPTHLIKTRGQQVTLRCSSQSGHNTVSWYQQALGQGPQFIFQYYREEENGRGNFPPRFSGLQFPNYSSELNVNALELDDSALYLCASSGPVNTDTQYFGPGTRLTVL.